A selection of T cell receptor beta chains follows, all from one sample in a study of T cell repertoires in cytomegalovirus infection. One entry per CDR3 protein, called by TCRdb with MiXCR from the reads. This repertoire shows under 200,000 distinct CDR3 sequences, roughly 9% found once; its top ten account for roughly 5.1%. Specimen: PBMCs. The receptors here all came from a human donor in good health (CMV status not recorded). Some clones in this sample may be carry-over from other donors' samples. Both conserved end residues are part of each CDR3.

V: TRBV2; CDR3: CASSVVRGSEKLFF
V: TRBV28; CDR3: CASSFPPPDRDKNTGELFF
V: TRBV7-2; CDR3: CASSLTGVFEAFF
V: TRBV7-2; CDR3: CASSPRGVINQPQHF
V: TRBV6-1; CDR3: CASSSRGAETTDTQYF
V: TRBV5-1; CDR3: CASSLGTERLYGYTF
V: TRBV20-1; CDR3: CSAQLGAGKGETQYF
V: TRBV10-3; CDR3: CATRGQGVLDGNQPQHF
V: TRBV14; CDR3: CASSHPLEVEAFF
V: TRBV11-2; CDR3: CASSPGLHQETQYF
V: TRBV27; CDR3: CASSSIDIGQGDQPQHF
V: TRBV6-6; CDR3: CASRISGKQFF
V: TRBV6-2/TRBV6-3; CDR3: CASSYDQRPTDTQYF